These 22 T cell receptor beta chains originate from one sample sequenced in a study of blood T cell repertoires in COVID-19. Assay: immunoSEQ multiplex PCR; the TCRdb copy retains only in-frame clones and omits some. The table has tens of thousands of clones, around 79% seen once. Sequencing was done on a sample of peripheral blood. These receptor sequences come from a human donor in a cohort sampled during active COVID-19.

Details on this clone: A junction boundary mismatches the germline segment, possibly from a read error. The rearrangement links TRBV18 to TRBJ1-2; 7 bases agree with TRBD1. The germline gives CDR1 KGHSH, CDR2 LQKENI. CDR3 length equals 11 residues. DNA for the CDR3: TGTGCCAGCTCACCAGGGGACAGCCAATCCTTC. It translates to CASSPGDSQSF.

The chain carries TRBV5-4 and TRBJ2-3; TRBD2 matches at 7 bases. This CDR3 spans 15 amino acids. The ends lost 4 bases at V and 0 bases at J; junction bases unmatched: 5. The germline CDR1 and CDR2 sequences are SGHNT and YYREEE (reference sequence). The CDR3 DNA reads as TGTGCCAGCAGCGGCGGGGGACTCAGCACAGATACGCAGTATTTT. Its protein is CASSGGGLSTDTQYF.

V is TRBV4-1 and J is TRBJ2-7; no definite D call. Germline V gene lookup returns CDR1 MGHRA and CDR2 YSYEKL. With 4 bases removed from V and 5 bases from J, the gap between germline ends came to 18 bases. This CDR3 has 15 amino acids. This chain's CDR3 is CASSPTPGRPHEQYF. The CDR3 DNA is TGCGCCAGCAGCCCCACTCCAGGCAGGCCCCACGAGCAGTACTTC.

The rearrangement uses TRBV7-3 and TRBJ1-1; D perhaps matches TRBD1 (5 bases). The CDR3 is 14 residues long. Trimming removed 2 bases from V and 3 bases from J, with 10 bases in between. Germline CDR1 and CDR2: SGHTA and FQGTGA. The CDR3 spells CASSLFAGHTEAFF. In DNA form, the CDR3 reads TGTGCCAGCAGCTTATTTGCAGGGCACACTGAAGCTTTCTTT.

Of note for this clone: The sample carries other DNA sequences with the same CDR3. The chain uses TRBV19 and TRBJ2-2; tentative D call: TRBD1 (6 bases). The CDR3 is made up of 14 amino acids. The germline V gene encodes CDR1 LNHDA and CDR2 SQIVND (reference sequence). V lost 10 bases and J 3 bases, leaving 15 bases between the germline ends. The CDR3 DNA reads as TGTGCCACGCGTGGGACATACTACACCGGGGAGCTGTTTTTT. As protein: CATRGTYYTGELFF.

V and J are TRBV19 and TRBJ2-3; TRBD2 matches 13 bases. Germline assignment: CDR1 LNHDA and CDR2 SQIVND (reference sequence). V lost 6 bases and J lost 0; bases outside the gene matches: 12. This CDR3 region has 19 residues. CDR3 nucleotide sequence: TGTGCCAGTAGGGGAAAACCGGGACTAGCGGGGACTAGCACAGATACGCAGTATTTT. This encodes CASRGKPGLAGTSTDTQYF.

This rearrangement joins TRBV7-9 to TRBJ1-1; D is possibly TRBD1 (5 bases). This CDR3 comprises 14 residues. Trimming pared 1 base from V and 0 bases from J, leaving 6 bases between. Germline CDR1 reads SEHNR; CDR2 reads FQNEAQ (reference sequence). CDR3 in amino acids: CASSLEGVNTEAFF. As DNA, the CDR3 is TGTGCCAGCAGCTTAGAAGGGGTGAACACTGAAGCTTTCTTT.

The count of this clone is one. The chain has TRBV19 and TRBJ2-7, with D perhaps matching TRBD1 (6 bases). V lost 5 bases to trimming and J lost 3 bases, with 17 bases between them. Germline CDR1 is LNHDA and CDR2 is SQIVND (reference sequence). The CDR3 spans 15 residues. In DNA, the CDR3 is TGTGCCAGTAGTCCTCAAACAGGGACGGACTACGAGCAGTACTTC. It yields the protein CASSPQTGTDYEQYF.

This chain connects TRBV29-1 to TRBJ2-3; D uncertain. The CDR3 runs 15 residues. From germline, CDR1 is SQVTM and CDR2 ANQGSEA. Trimming pared 3 bases from V and 3 bases from J, leaving 16 bases between. This chain's CDR3 is CSVDIRHTPTDTQYF. The CDR3, as DNA: TGCAGCGTTGATATCCGACACACACCGACAGATACGCAGTATTTT.

The V gene is TRBV19, the J gene TRBJ1-1; weak D call: TRBD1 (6 bases). Trimming removed 6 bases from V and 1 base from J, with 9 bases in between. The CDR3 has 13 residues. From germline, CDR1 is LNHDA and CDR2 SQIVND (reference sequence). The CDR3 nucleotides are TGTGCCAGTAGCGCACAGGGGAACACTGAAGCTTTCTTT. Translation: CASSAQGNTEAFF.

This sequence joins TRBV15 and TRBJ2-3, with 8 bases fitting TRBD1. V dropped 3 bases and J dropped 2; count of bases not matched to a gene: 1. The CDR3 loop spans 14 amino acids. Per the germline V gene, CDR1 is LNHNV and CDR2 is YYDKDF (reference sequence). In nucleotides, the CDR3 is TGTGCCACCAGCAGGGACAGGGCCACAGATACGCAGTATTTT. The encoded protein is CATSRDRATDTQYF.

Only one count was recorded for this clone. The genes are TRBV5-6 and TRBJ1-2, with TRBD1 matching 8 bases. The CDR3 loop spans 14 amino acids. CDR1 is SGHDT, CDR2 YYEEEE, per germline. J lost 4 bases, V lost 1 base, and 3 bases had no gene match. CDR3 bases: TGTGCCAGCAGCTTGTCCGACAGGGGCTATGGCTACACCTTC. Protein sequence: CASSLSDRGYGYTF.

The rearrangement links TRBV4-2 to TRBJ2-5, with 11 bases identical to TRBD2. From germline, CDR1 is LGHNA and CDR2 YNFKEQ. The CDR3 totals 14 residues. The ends lost 5 bases at V and 3 bases at J; junction bases unmatched: 2. The CDR3 sequence is CASSLGLAEETQYF. The CDR3 nucleotides are TGTGCCAGCAGCTTGGGACTAGCGGAAGAGACCCAGTACTTC.

This CDR3 reads CASSYRSTGTGSYNEQFF. As DNA, the CDR3 is TGCGCCAGCAGCTACAGATCAACAGGGACAGGGTCCTACAATGAGCAGTTCTTC. This sequence joins TRBV5-1 and TRBJ2-1; 9 bases are shared with TRBD1. Per the germline V gene, CDR1 is SGHRS and CDR2 is YFSETQ. J gave up 1 base and V 3 bases, and 11 bases lay outside the gene matches. The CDR3 runs to 18 residues.

The rearrangement links TRBV15 to TRBJ2-1; 8 nucleotides agree with TRBD2. Germline CDR1 and CDR2: LNHNV and YYDKDF (reference sequence). Losses at the gene ends were 0 bases for V and 4 bases for J; bases not matched to a gene: 2. This CDR3 contains 15 residues. CDR3 loop: CATSRDLAGYNEQFF. The CDR3, as DNA: TGTGCCACCAGCAGAGACCTAGCGGGTTACAATGAGCAGTTCTTC. Supplemented by reference TRBV15 and TRBJ2-1, the full variable domain reads DAMVIQNPRYQVTQFGKPVTLSCSQTLNHNVMYWYQQKSSQAPKLLFHYYDKDFNNEADTPDNFQSRRPNTSFCFLDIRSPGLGDTAMYLCATSRDLAGYNEQFFGPGTRLTVL.

This chain uses TRBV7-2 with TRBJ1-5; a possible D gene is TRBD1 (6 bases). Germline CDR1 and CDR2: SGHTA and FQGNSA. This CDR3 region has 13 residues. Trimming left V 4 bases short and J 5 bases short, with 9 bases between. The CDR3 reads CASSSDRDQPQHF. In DNA form, the CDR3 reads TGTGCCAGCAGCTCGGACAGAGATCAGCCCCAGCATTTT. Full variable domain (outside the CDR3, taken from reference TRBV7-2 and TRBJ1-5): GAGVSQSPSNKVTEKGKDVELRCDPISGHTALYWYRQSLGQGLEFLIYFQGNSAPDKSGLPSDRFSAERTGGSVSTLTIQRTQQEDSAVYLCASSSDRDQPQHFGDGTRLSIL.

The genes are TRBV5-1 and TRBJ1-1; no firm D call. CDR3 length: 13 residues. Germline CDR1 reads SGHRS; CDR2 reads YFSETQ. V lost 5 bases, J lost 7 bases, and 15 bases lay in between. CDR3 DNA sequence: TGCGCCAGCAGTCGGGAGAGTATAGGTGAAGCTTTCTTT. Amino acid sequence: CASSRESIGEAFF.

In this sample, this clone turned up a few times. J is TRBJ2-7 and V is TRBV27, with 8 bases matching TRBD1. The V and J ends lost 5 bases and 7 bases, in that order; junction bases with no gene match: 10. Germline values: CDR1 MNHEY, CDR2 SMNVEV (reference sequence). The CDR3 consists of 14 residues. CDR3 residues: CASSPQTGAREQYF. CDR3 coding DNA: TGTGCCAGCAGTCCCCAGACAGGGGCGCGGGAGCAGTACTTC.

A few counts support this clone. The V call is TRBV7-2, the J call TRBJ1-2; D unclear. The CDR3 has 14 amino acids. Germline CDR1 is SGHTA and CDR2 is FQGNSA. V was pared by 0 bases and J by 8 bases, with 13 bases between. The CDR3: CASSLAPRPEGYTF. The CDR3 DNA reads TGTGCCAGCAGCTTAGCCCCTAGGCCGGAGGGCTACACCTTC.

The V gene is TRBV24-1, the J gene TRBJ2-1; 11 bases map to TRBD1. Germline V gives CDR1 KGHDR, CDR2 SFDVKD. J lost 8 bases, V lost 3 bases, and 2 bases had no gene match. The CDR3 totals 14 residues. CDR3 sequence: CATSDPDRGHEQFF. Here the CDR3 DNA reads TGTGCCACCAGTGATCCGGACAGGGGGCATGAGCAGTTCTTC.

The genes are TRBV5-8 and TRBJ1-5, with 8 bases identical to TRBD1. The V gene end was trimmed by 6 bases and the J gene end by 9 bases; junction bases not matched to a gene: 8. This CDR3 is built from 13 residues. Germline CDR1 reads SGHTS; CDR2 reads YDEGEE. The CDR3 sequence: CASTPDRDGPQHF. DNA for the CDR3: TGTGCCAGCACCCCGGACAGGGATGGGCCCCAGCATTTT. The whole variable domain, filled in from reference TRBV5-8 and TRBJ1-5, reads EAGVTQSPTHLIKTRGQQATLRCSPISGHTSVYWYQQALGLGLQFLLWYDEGEERNRGNFPPRFSGRQFPNYSSELNVNALELEDSALYLCASTPDRDGPQHFGDGTRLSIL.

The chain has TRBV5-1 and TRBJ2-3; D is uncertain. V lost 4 bases and J lost 6, with 18 bases in between. In germline, CDR1 is SGHRS, CDR2 YFSETQ. The CDR3 is made up of 15 amino acids. CDR3 coding DNA: TGCGCCAGCAGCCAAGTACCTTCAAAACATGATACGCAGTATTTT. Translated: CASSQVPSKHDTQYF.